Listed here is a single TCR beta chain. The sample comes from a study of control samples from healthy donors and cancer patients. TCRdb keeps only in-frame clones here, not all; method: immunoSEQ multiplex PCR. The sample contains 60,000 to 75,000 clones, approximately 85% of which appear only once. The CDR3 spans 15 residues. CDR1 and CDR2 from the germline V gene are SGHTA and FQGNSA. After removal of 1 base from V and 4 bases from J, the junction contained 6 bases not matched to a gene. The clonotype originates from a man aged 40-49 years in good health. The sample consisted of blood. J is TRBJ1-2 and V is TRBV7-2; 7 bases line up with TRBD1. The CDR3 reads CASSLGMRTGYGYTF. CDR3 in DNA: TGTGCCAGCAGCTTAGGAATGAGGACAGGCTATGGCTACACCTTC.